This T cell receptor (beta chain) appears in the sequencing data of a study of blood T cell repertoires in COVID-19. Background on the study: Sites in the United States, Italy and Spain provided acute and convalescent COVID-19 samples.

Assignments of participants to cohorts depended upon their own reported clinical history. The length of the CDR3 is 11 residues. Between the trimmed V and J ends, which lost 3 bases and 8 bases, there was a span of 5 bases. CDR1 and CDR2 (germline): MNHEY, SVGAGI. This clone came up once. Distinct nucleotide sequences in the sample also encode this CDR3. Study processing details: Reference gene primers were amplified, and this amplification served to estimate nucleated cell counts. Using immunoSEQ multiplex PCR, the repertoire was profiled, and TCRdb retains in-frame clones only, with some absent. V and J calls plus clone size are reproduced from that table; the DNA served to infer D and trimming. The sample lists approximately 240,000 clones; roughly nine tenths were seen once.

The specimen sequenced was PBMCs or T cells enriched from blood (not recorded which). The source of this sequence is a woman aged 18-29 years in a cohort exposed to, infected with or recovered from COVID-19 (not recorded which). The chain uses TRBV6-5 and TRBJ2-1; D ambiguous. The CDR3 is CASSYRDEQFF. The CDR3 DNA follows: TGTGCCAGCAGTTATCGCGATGAGCAGTTCTTC.